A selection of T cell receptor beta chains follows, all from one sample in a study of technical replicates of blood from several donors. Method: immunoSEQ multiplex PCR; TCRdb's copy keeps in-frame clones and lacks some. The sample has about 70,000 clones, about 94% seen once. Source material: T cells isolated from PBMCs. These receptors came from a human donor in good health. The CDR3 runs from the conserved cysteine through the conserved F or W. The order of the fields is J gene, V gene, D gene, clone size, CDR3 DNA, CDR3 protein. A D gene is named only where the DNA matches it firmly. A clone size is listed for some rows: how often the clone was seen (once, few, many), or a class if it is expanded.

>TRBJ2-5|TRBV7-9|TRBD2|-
TGTGCCAGCAGCCCTAGCGGGACCGTGGAGACCCAGTACTTC
CASSPSGTVETQYF
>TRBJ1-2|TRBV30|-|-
TGTGCCTGGTACAGCACCGCCGTTTATGGCTACACCTTC
CAWYSTAVYGYTF
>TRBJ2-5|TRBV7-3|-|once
TGTGCCAGCAGCTCGGAAGAGACCCAGTACTTC
CASSSEETQYF
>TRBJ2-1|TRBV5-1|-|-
TGCGCCAGCAGCTTCAACAGTTACAATGAGCAGTTCTTC
CASSFNSYNEQFF
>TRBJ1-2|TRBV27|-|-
TGTGCCAGCAGTTTAGGGGCCAACTATGGCTACACCTTC
CASSLGANYGYTF
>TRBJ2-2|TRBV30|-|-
TGTGCCTGGAACTACGGGTACACCGGGGAGCTGTTTTTT
CAWNYGYTGELFF
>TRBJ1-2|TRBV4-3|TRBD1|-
TGCGCCAGCAGCCAAGACTTTCGCCTACGACCGGGACAGGGGGCTCGCTACACCTTC
CASSQDFRLRPGQGARYTF
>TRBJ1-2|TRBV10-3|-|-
TGTGCCATCAGTGAGTCGGCATCCGAACGCTACACCTTC
CAISESASERYTF
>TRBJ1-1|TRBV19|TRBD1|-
TGTGCCAGTAGAATACAGGGGCGGTTCACCGAAGCTTTCTTT
CASRIQGRFTEAFF
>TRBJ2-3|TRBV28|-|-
TGTGCCAGCAGTTTTGAGCGATCGCCGGATACGCAGTATTTT
CASSFERSPDTQYF
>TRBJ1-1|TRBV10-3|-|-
TGTGCCATCAGTGAGTCGACGCGGGGGGAAGCTTTCTTT
CAISESTRGEAFF
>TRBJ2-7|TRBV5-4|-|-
TGTGCCAGCAGCTTAACGGGGAACGAGCAGTACTTC
CASSLTGNEQYF
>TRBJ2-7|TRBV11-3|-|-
TGTGCCAGCAGCTTAGTCCGTAGCGGCGGGACCTACGAGCAGTACTTC
CASSLVRSGGTYEQYF
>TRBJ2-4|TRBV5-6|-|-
TGTGCCAGCAGCTTCCGGGGTTTAGCCAAAAACATTCAGTACTTC
CASSFRGLAKNIQYF
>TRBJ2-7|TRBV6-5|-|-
TGTGCCAGCAGTTACCCGGGAGACGAGCAGTACTTC
CASSYPGDEQYF
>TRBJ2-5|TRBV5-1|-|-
TGCGCCAGCAGCTCGGCTGAGGGGACCCAGTACTTC
CASSSAEGTQYF
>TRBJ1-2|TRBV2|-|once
TGTGCCAGCAGCGTGCAGAACTATGGCTACACCTTC
CASSVQNYGYTF
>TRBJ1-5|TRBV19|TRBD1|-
TGTGCCACCACAGCAGACAGGGGCCGGGGGCAGCCCCAGCATTTT
CATTADRGRGQPQHF
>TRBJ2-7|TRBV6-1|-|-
TGTGCCAGCAGTGACAGAAACTACGAGCAGTACTTC
CASSDRNYEQYF
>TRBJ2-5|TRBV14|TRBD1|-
TGTGCCAGCAGCCAAGGGACCCGGACAGGGGGGACCCAGTACTTC
CASSQGTRTGGTQYF
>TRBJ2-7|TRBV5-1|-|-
TGCGCCAGCAGCTTCCGGAGGGATTACGAGCAGTACTTC
CASSFRRDYEQYF
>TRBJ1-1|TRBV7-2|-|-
TGTGCCAGCAGCTCCCAGACGGGGAACACTGAAGCTTTCTTT
CASSSQTGNTEAFF
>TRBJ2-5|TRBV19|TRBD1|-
TGTGCCAGTAGTACCCAGGGGGCGCGGGAGACCCAGTACTTC
CASSTQGARETQYF
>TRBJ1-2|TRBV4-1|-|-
TGCGCCAGCAGCCAAGTTCAATATGCAGGGTACGATGGCTACACCTTC
CASSQVQYAGYDGYTF
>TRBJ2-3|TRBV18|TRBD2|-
TGTGCCAGCTCACCAGGACTAGCGGGAGGAGAAGATACGCAGTATTTT
CASSPGLAGGEDTQYF
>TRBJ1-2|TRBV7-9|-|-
TGTGCCAGCAGCGGGGGGAACTATGGCTACACCTTC
CASSGGNYGYTF
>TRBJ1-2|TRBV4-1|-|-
TGCGCCAGCAGCCAAGGAAGACTCTACCGCCGGGATGGCTACACCTTC
CASSQGRLYRRDGYTF
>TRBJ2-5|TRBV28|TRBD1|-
TGTGCCAGCAGCCATACAACAGGGGGCGAGGAGACCCAGTACTTC
CASSHTTGGEETQYF
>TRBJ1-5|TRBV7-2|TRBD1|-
TGTGCCAGCAGTCGCACTCAGGGGGCGAGCCAGCCCCAGCATTTT
CASSRTQGASQPQHF
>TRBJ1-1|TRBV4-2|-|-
TGTGCCAGCAGCCAAGGGACAGCTAACACTGAAGCTTTCTTT
CASSQGTANTEAFF
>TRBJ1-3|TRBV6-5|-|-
TGTGCCAGCATCGCAACCTGGCAGGCTGGAAACACCATATATTTT
CASIATWQAGNTIYF
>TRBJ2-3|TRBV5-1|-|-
TGCGCCAGCGAGATGGCAGCAGGGACAGATACGCAGTATTTT
CASEMAAGTDTQYF
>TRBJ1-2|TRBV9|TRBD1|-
TGTGCCAGCAGCGCAACAGGGGGAGGCTACACCTTC
CASSATGGGYTF
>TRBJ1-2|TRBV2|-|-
TGTGCCAGCATGGAGAGTTTAAACTATGGCTACACCTTC
CASMESLNYGYTF
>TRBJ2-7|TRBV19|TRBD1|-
TGTGCCAGTAGTTCAGGACAGGGGCTACCGAGGGAGCAGTACTTC
CASSSGQGLPREQYF
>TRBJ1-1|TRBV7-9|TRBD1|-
TGTGCCAGCAGCTCCTGGACAGGGCCTGAAGCTTTCTTT
CASSSWTGPEAFF
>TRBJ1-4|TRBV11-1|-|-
TGTGCCAGCAGCTCAGGACAGAGTGAAAAACTGTTTTTT
CASSSGQSEKLFF